These T cell receptor beta chains were read from a single sample in a study of a mutant IDH1 vaccine in newly diagnosed glioma. Clones were sequenced by immunoSEQ multiplex PCR, and TCRdb holds only the in-frame ones, with some missing. The data hold about 38,000 clones, with roughly 89% observed a single time. Sample: PBMCs, taken from a glioma patient treated with radiotherapy, temozolomide or both. The receptors were gathered from a man younger than 30 with glioma. Each CDR3 is given with its conserved first and last residue. A D gene is named only where the DNA matches it firmly. The size of a clone is reported for some rows only, either as once, few or many, or as a class for expanded clones.

DNA	CDR3	V	J	D	size
TGTGCCTGGAGTGTAAGTTCCCAGGGGGCGCGGTACTATGGCTACACCTTC	CAWSVSSQGARYYGYTF	TRBV30	TRBJ1-2	TRBD1	-
TGTGCCAGCAGCTTGGGACTAGCGGGAGTATACGAGCAGTACTTC	CASSLGLAGVYEQYF	TRBV5-6	TRBJ2-7	TRBD2	-
TGTGCCAGCTCCGGGACAGGGGGAGTTAGGGGCTACACCTTC	CASSGTGGVRGYTF	TRBV6-5	TRBJ1-2	TRBD1	-
TGCGCCAGCAGCCATTACACCGCAACTAATGAAAAACTGTTTTTT	CASSHYTATNEKLFF	TRBV4-3	TRBJ1-4	-	-
TGTGCCAGCAGCACAGCGGGAGTAGGCACCGGGGAGCTGTTTTTT	CASSTAGVGTGELFF	TRBV7-8	TRBJ2-2	TRBD2	-
TGTGCCATCAACGCGGGGGCGATGAACACTGAAGCTTTCTTT	CAINAGAMNTEAFF	TRBV10-3	TRBJ1-1	-	-
TGTGCCAGCATCAATCCGGGGAACACTGAAGCTTTCTTT	CASINPGNTEAFF	TRBV2	TRBJ1-1	-	-
TGTGCCAGCAGCCTCTTTCATGGAGTCTCCTACGAGCAGTACTTC	CASSLFHGVSYEQYF	TRBV7-2	TRBJ2-7	-	-
TGTGCCAGCAGCTTAACGGCAGGGACGAGGGAGCAGTACTTC	CASSLTAGTREQYF	TRBV7-9	TRBJ2-7	-	-
TGTGCCCGTAACGACAGGGGGCGCGGCGGGGAGCTGTTTTTT	CARNDRGRGGELFF	TRBV30	TRBJ2-2	TRBD1	-
TGTGCCAGCAGATGGACAGGGGCCAACACCGGGGAGCTGTTTTTT	CASRWTGANTGELFF	TRBV7-9	TRBJ2-2	TRBD1	once
TGTGCCAGCAGCCCATGGACGGATAACACTGAAGCTTTCTTT	CASSPWTDNTEAFF	TRBV7-9	TRBJ1-1	-	once
TGTGCCAGCAGCCCCTTTATTGGCAGGGCCAACGGCAATCAGCCCCAGCATTTT	CASSPFIGRANGNQPQHF	TRBV5-5	TRBJ1-5	-	medium-sized